The rows below give T cell receptor beta chains drawn from one sample of a study of T cell changes during pregnancy in multiple sclerosis. Sequencing used immunoSEQ multiplex PCR; TCRdb keeps in-frame clones, though not all of them. In the table there are roughly 80,000 clones, about 92% of which are singletons. The source was peripheral blood, collected in the second trimester of pregnancy. The receptors come from a female donor with multiple sclerosis, enrolled in a pregnancy study. Both conserved end residues are part of each CDR3. The order of the fields is D gene, J gene, clone size, V gene, CDR3 DNA, CDR3 protein. D genes are given only for firm matches. Clone size is given for some rows only: seen once, a few or many times, or a class if the clone is expanded.

D gene: .
J gene: TRBJ1-3
clone size: .
V gene: TRBV27
CDR3 DNA: TGTGCCAGCAGTTTGTCCAGGGCTGGAAACACCATATATTTT
CDR3 protein: CASSLSRAGNTIYF

D gene: .
J gene: TRBJ2-1
clone size: .
V gene: TRBV5-1
CDR3 DNA: TGCGCCAGCCCTCTAGCCAATGAGCAGTTCTTC
CDR3 protein: CASPLANEQFF

D gene: .
J gene: TRBJ1-4
clone size: .
V gene: TRBV2
CDR3 DNA: TGTGCCAGCAGTGAGCTCAGGGGAAGGAGTGAAAAACTGTTTTTT
CDR3 protein: CASSELRGRSEKLFF

D gene: .
J gene: TRBJ2-1
clone size: .
V gene: TRBV2
CDR3 DNA: TGTGCCAGCATCGGGAGCTCCTACAATGAGCAGTTCTTC
CDR3 protein: CASIGSSYNEQFF

D gene: .
J gene: TRBJ2-3
clone size: .
V gene: TRBV5-1
CDR3 DNA: TGCGCCAGCAGCTTGGTTGGCCAGGTGACAGATACGCAGTATTTT
CDR3 protein: CASSLVGQVTDTQYF

D gene: .
J gene: TRBJ2-7
clone size: few
V gene: TRBV7-6
CDR3 DNA: TGTGCCAGCAGCCCAGGGACCTACGAGCAGTACTTC
CDR3 protein: CASSPGTYEQYF

D gene: TRBD2
J gene: TRBJ2-7
clone size: .
V gene: TRBV9
CDR3 DNA: TGTGCCAGCAGCGTAGTGCCAGCGGGGCCACCCTACGAGCAGTACTTC
CDR3 protein: CASSVVPAGPPYEQYF

D gene: .
J gene: TRBJ1-5
clone size: .
V gene: TRBV6-6
CDR3 DNA: TGTGCCAGCAGTTACGGGGGGGGAGAAACCAATCAGCCCCAGCATTTT
CDR3 protein: CASSYGGGETNQPQHF

D gene: .
J gene: TRBJ2-1
clone size: once
V gene: TRBV25-1
CDR3 DNA: TGTGCCAGCAGTGAACGAGGGCGTAGCTCCTACAATGAGCAGTTCTTC
CDR3 protein: CASSERGRSSYNEQFF

D gene: .
J gene: TRBJ1-1
clone size: .
V gene: TRBV6-5
CDR3 DNA: TGTGCCAGCAGTTATTGGCCTATTGCGGGCACTGAAGCTTTCTTT
CDR3 protein: CASSYWPIAGTEAFF

D gene: TRBD1
J gene: TRBJ1-2
clone size: .
V gene: TRBV7-8
CDR3 DNA: TGTGCCAGCAGCATAAGGGGGCAGGGCTATGGCTACACCTTC
CDR3 protein: CASSIRGQGYGYTF